This TCR beta chain was found in a study of CD8 T cells in ankylosing spondylitis. Whole-study findings and limits: As for the disease-linked clones, they showed a CD8+ phenotype and occurred at relatively low frequencies in peripheral blood. What appeared characteristic of ankylosing spondylitis blood was a TCR beta motif of several highly homologous variants. There was reportedly significant enrichment of clones that were disease-linked in matched ankylosing spondylitis synovial fluid.

This clonotype was found many times. Its antigen is still unknown. TCR beta libraries were made by quantitative 5'-RACE with molecular barcodes. One entry per CDR3 protein, called by TCRdb with MiXCR from the 5' RACE reads. The sample includes approximately 200,000 distinct CDR3 sequences, about 13% of them seen just once. Germline CDR1 reads SQVTM; CDR2 reads ANQGSEA. V lost 1 base and J 5 bases, leaving 17 bases between the germline ends. The CDR3 is 15 residues long. Specimen: blood, either unsorted or a sorted T cell fraction (not recorded which). The chain combines TRBV29-1 with TRBJ2-5; maybe TRBD2 (6 bases). The receptor comes from a male donor with ankylosing spondylitis or in good health (not recorded which). In DNA, the CDR3 is TGCAGCGTTGAAGTCCTGGGACTTTGGGCGGAGACCCAGTACTTC. This encodes CSVEVLGLWAETQYF. Together with reference TRBV29-1 and TRBJ2-5, the CDR3 gives the full variable domain: SAVISQKPSRDICQRGTSLTIQCQVDSQVTMMFWYRQQPGQSLTLIATANQGSEATYESGFVIDKFPISRPNLTFSTLTVSNMSPEDSSIYLCSVEVLGLWAETQYFGPGTRLLVL.